This record covers a single T cell receptor (beta chain). Its antigen remains unidentified. This specimen comes from a study of T-cell memory formation after mild COVID-19. Whole-study results and caveats: Whereas later expanders leaned CD4+, clones contracting day 15 to 85 showed a balanced CD4/CD8 makeup.

One entry per CDR3 protein, called by TCRdb with MiXCR from the 5' RACE reads. The top ten hold about 2% of the sample, which has around 250,000 distinct CDR3 sequences, less than 20% seen once. Per the germline V gene, CDR1 is LNHDA and CDR2 is SQIVND (reference sequence). This CDR3 spans 13 amino acids. Trimming took 6 bases from V and 5 from J; bases not matched to a gene: 6. V and J are TRBV19 and TRBJ2-5; 7 bases align to TRBD1. Sequenced material: PBMCs or a T cell subset sorted from them (not recorded which). The sequence derives from an adult woman who had mild COVID-19 (a few samples of this study predate the infection). Cell type and time point are not known. CDR3 coding DNA: TGTGCCAGTAGGACAGGGTCGATGGAGACCCAGTACTTC. It translates to CASRTGSMETQYF.